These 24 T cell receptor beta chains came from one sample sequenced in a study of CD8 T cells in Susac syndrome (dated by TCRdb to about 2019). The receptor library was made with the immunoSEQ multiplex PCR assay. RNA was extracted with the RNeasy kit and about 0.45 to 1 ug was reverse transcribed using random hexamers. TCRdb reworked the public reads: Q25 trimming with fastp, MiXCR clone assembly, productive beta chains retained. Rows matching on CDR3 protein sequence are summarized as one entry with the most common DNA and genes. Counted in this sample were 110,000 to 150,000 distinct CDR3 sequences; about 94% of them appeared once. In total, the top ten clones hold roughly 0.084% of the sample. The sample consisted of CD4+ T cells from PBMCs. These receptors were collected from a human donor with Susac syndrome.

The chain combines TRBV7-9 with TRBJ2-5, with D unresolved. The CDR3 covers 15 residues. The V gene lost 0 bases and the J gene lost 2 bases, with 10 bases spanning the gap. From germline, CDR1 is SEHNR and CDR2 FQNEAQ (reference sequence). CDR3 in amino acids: CASSLASAGQETQYF. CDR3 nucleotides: TGTGCCAGCAGCTTAGCGTCCGCAGGTCAAGAGACCCAGTACTTC.

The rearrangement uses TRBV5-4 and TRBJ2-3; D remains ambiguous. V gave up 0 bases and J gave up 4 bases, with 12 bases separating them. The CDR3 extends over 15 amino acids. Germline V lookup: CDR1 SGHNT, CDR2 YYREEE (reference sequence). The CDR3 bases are TGTGCCAGCAGCTTGGCGGGTGGGATCTCAGATACGCAGTATTTT. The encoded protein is CASSLAGGISDTQYF.

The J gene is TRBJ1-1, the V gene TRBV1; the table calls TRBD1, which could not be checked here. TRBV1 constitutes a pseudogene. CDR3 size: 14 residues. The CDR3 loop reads CTSSQQGMNTEAFF. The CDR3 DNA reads TGCACCAGCAGTCAACAGGGCATGAACACTGAAGCTTTCTTT.

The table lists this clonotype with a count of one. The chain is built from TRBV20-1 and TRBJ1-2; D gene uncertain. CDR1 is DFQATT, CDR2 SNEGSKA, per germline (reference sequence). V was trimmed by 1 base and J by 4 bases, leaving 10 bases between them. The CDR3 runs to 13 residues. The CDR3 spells CSARVDSLYGYTF. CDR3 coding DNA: TGCAGTGCTAGAGTGGATTCACTCTATGGCTACACCTTC.

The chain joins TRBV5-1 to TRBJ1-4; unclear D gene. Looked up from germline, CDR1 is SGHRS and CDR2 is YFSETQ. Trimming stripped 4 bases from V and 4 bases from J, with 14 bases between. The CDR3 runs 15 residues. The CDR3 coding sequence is TGCGCCAGCAGCCCTAAACACGACAATAATGAAAAACTGTTTTTT. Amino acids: CASSPKHDNNEKLFF.

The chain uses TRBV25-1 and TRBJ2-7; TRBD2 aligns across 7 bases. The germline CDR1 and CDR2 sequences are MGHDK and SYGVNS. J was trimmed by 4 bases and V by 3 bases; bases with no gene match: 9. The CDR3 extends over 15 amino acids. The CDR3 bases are TGTGCCAGCAGTGATCGGGGGGTAGGGTTGTACGAGCAGTACTTC. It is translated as CASSDRGVGLYEQYF.

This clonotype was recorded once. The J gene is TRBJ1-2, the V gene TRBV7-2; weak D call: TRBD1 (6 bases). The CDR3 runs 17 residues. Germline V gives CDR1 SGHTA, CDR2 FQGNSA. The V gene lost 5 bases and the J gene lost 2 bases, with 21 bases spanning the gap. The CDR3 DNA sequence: TGTGCCAGCAGCCCTTACCTACAGGGAAAGGGAAACTATGGCTACACCTTC. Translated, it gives CASSPYLQGKGNYGYTF.

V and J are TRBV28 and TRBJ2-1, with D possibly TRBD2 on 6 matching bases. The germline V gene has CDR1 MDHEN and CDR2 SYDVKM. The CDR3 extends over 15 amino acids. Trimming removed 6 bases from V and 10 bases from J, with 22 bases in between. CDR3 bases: TGTGCCAGCAGACTCCGGGACTCCCCCTTGTCCGAGCAGTTCTTC. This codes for CASRLRDSPLSEQFF.

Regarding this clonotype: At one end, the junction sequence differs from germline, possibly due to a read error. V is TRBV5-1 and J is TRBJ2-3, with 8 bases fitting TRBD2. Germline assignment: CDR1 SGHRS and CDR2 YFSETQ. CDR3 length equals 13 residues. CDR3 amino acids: CASSWTSTDTQYF. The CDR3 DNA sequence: TGCGCCAGCAGCTGGACTAGCACCGATACGCAGTATTTT.

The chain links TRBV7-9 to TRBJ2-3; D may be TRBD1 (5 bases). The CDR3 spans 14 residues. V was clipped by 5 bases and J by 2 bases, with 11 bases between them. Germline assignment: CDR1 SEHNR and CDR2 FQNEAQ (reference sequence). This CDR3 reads CASSQRQYTDTQYF. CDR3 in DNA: TGTGCCAGCAGCCAACGACAGTACACAGATACGCAGTATTTT.

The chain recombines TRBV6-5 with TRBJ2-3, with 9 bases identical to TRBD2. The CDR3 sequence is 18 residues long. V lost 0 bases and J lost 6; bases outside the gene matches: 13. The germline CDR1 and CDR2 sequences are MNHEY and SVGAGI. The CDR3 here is CASSYSRGGRVRWDTQYF. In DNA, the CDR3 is TGTGCCAGCAGTTACTCGCGGGGGGGCCGTGTGAGATGGGATACGCAGTATTTT.

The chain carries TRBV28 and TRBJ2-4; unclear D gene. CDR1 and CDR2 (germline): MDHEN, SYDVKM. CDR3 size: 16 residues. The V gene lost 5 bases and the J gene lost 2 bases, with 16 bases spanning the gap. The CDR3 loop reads CASSPPLDGSKNIQYF. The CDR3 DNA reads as TGTGCCAGCAGTCCCCCCCTGGATGGGTCCAAAAACATTCAGTACTTC.

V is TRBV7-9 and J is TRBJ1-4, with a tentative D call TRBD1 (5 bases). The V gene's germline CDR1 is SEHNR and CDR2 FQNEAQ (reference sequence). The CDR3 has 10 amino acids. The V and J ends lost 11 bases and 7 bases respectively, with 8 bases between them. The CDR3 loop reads CAGGGEKLFF. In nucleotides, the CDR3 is TGTGCCGGGGGGGGTGAAAAACTGTTTTTT.

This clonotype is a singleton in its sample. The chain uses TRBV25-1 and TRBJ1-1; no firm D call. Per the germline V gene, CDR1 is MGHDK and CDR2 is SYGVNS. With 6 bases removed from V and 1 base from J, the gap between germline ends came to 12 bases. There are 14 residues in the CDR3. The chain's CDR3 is CASSPRRTNTEAFF. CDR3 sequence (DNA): TGTGCCAGCAGCCCACGTCGGACGAACACTGAAGCTTTCTTT. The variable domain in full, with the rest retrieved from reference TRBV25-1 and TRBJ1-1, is EADIYQTPRYLVIGTGKKITLECSQTMGHDKMYWYQQDPGMELHLIHYSYGVNSTEKGDLSSESTVSRIRTEHFPLTLESARPSHTSQYLCASSPRRTNTEAFFGQGTRLTVV.

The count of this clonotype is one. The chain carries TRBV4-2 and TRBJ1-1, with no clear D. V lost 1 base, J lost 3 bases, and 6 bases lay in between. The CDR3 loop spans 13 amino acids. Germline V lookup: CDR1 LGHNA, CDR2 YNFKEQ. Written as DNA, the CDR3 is TGTGCCAGCAGCCAAGGTGGATACACTGAAGCTTTCTTT. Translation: CASSQGGYTEAFF.

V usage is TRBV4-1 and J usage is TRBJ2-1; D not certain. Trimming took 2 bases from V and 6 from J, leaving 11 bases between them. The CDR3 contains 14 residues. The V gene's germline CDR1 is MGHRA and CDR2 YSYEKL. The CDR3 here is CASSQFPGANEQFF. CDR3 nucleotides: TGCGCCAGCAGCCAATTTCCGGGTGCCAATGAGCAGTTCTTC.

CDR3 loop: CASSAQGAGYNEQFF. The DNA for the CDR3 is TGTGCCAGCAGTGCTCAGGGGGCAGGGTACAATGAGCAGTTCTTC. This chain connects TRBV9 to TRBJ2-1; 8 bases are a match to TRBD1. Unmatched junction bases numbered 8, after V lost 5 bases and J lost 4 bases. The CDR3 consists of 15 residues. Germline V gene sequence: CDR1 SGDLS, CDR2 YYNGEE.

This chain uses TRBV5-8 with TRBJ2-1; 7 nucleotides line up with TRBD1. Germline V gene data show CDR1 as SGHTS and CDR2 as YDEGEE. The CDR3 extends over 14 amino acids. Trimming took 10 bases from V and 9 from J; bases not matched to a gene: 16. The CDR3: CASNRGIQGIEQFF. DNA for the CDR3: TGTGCCTCGAATCGGGGAATACAGGGGATTGAGCAGTTCTTC.

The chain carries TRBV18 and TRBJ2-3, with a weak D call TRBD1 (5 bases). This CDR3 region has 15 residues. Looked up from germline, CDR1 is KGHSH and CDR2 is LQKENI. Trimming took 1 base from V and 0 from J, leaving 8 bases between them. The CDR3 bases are TGTGCCAGCTCACCACGGGGCGTCAGCACAGATACGCAGTATTTT. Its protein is CASSPRGVSTDTQYF.

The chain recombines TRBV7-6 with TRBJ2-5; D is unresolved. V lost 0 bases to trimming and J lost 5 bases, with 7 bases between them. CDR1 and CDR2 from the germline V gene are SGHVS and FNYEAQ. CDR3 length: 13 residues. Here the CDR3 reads CASSLASRETQYF. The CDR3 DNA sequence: TGTGCCAGCAGCTTAGCTAGTCGGGAGACCCAGTACTTC. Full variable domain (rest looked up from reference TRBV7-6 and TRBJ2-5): GAGVSQSPRYKVTKRGQDVALRCDPISGHVSLYWYRQALGQGPEFLTYFNYEAQQDKSGLPNDRFSAERPEGSISTLTIQRTEQRDSAMYRCASSLASRETQYFGPGTRLLVL.

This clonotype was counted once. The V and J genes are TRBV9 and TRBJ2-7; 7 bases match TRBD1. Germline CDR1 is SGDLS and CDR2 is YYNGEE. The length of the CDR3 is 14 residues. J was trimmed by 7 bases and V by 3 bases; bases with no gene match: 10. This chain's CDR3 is CASSARTGQWEQYF. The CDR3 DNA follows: TGTGCCAGCAGCGCCCGGACAGGCCAGTGGGAGCAGTACTTC.

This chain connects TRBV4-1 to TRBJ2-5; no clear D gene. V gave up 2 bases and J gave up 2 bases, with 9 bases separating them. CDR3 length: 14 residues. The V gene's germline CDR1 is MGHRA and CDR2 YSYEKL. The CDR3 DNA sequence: TGCGCCAGCAGCCAACCCGGACGTCAAGAGACCCAGTACTTC. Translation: CASSQPGRQETQYF.

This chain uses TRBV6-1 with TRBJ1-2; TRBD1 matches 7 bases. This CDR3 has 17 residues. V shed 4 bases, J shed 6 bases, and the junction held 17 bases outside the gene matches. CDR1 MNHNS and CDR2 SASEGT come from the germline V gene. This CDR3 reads CASSGPGQLGMMDGYTF. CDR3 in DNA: TGTGCCAGCAGTGGCCCGGGACAGCTAGGCATGATGGATGGCTACACCTTC.

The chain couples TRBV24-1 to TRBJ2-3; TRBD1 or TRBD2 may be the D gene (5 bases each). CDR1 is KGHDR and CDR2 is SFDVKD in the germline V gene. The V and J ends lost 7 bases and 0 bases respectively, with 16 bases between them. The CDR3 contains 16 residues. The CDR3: CATSGEGGASTDTQYF. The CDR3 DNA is TGTGCCACCAGCGGGGAAGGTGGGGCCAGCACAGATACGCAGTATTTT.